These 10 T cell receptor beta chains share one sample of origin, sequenced in a study of CD8 T cells in ankylosing spondylitis. Study results and limitations: About 8 highly homologous variants made up a TCR beta motif, and this motif appeared characteristic of ankylosing spondylitis blood.

TCRdb called the 5' RACE reads again in MiXCR, with one record for every CDR3 protein. The table records about 750,000 distinct CDR3 sequences, around 17% of them present only once. The antigens for these receptors are not known. Input material: blood, either unsorted or a sorted T cell fraction (not recorded which). These receptors came from a male donor with ankylosing spondylitis.

This clonotype was counted a few times. The chain is built from TRBV7-2 and TRBJ2-3; D gene uncertain. Trimming pared 4 bases from V and 0 bases from J, leaving 8 bases between. Per the germline V gene, CDR1 is SGHTA and CDR2 is FQGNSA. This CDR3 comprises 14 residues. The DNA of the CDR3 is TGTGCCAGCAGCTCCCACCTTAGCACAGATACGCAGTATTTT. Translation gives CASSSHLSTDTQYF.

This clonotype was recorded at least ten times. The chain carries TRBV7-6 and TRBJ1-1, with D possibly matching TRBD1 (5 bases). Germline V CDR1 and CDR2: SGHVS, FNYEAQ. The CDR3 has 14 residues. Trimming shortened V by 2 bases and J by 10 bases, and 17 bases separated the two germline ends. The CDR3 nucleotides read TGTGCCAGCAGCTTAAGCCAGGGTGTGGGGGGAGCTTTCTTT. As protein: CASSLSQGVGGAFF.

This clonotype was detected a few times. V usage is TRBV12-3 or TRBV12-4 and J usage is TRBJ1-1; 7 nucleotides line up with TRBD1. The trim removed 5 bases at V and 4 bases at J, leaving 7 bases unmatched. The CDR3 has 14 amino acids. The CDR3 protein is CASSTEQGITEAFF. The CDR3 DNA reads TGTGCCAGCAGTACCGAACAGGGGATCACTGAAGCTTTCTTT.

This sequence joins TRBV5-1 and TRBJ2-2; either TRBD1 or TRBD2 may supply D (5 bases each). This CDR3 comprises 16 residues. Germline assignment: CDR1 SGHRS and CDR2 YFSETQ. The ends were cut back, 0 bases at V and 6 bases at J, with 15 bases in the middle. CDR3 sequence (DNA): TGCGCCAGCAGCTTGGTTCTGGGGGAAATACCCGGGGAGCTGTTTTTT. Amino acid sequence: CASSLVLGEIPGELFF.

This chain uses TRBV27 with TRBJ2-7; D may be TRBD2 (5 bases). Germline CDR1 MNHEY, CDR2 SMNVEV (reference sequence). The CDR3 spans 13 residues. V was pared by 5 bases and J by 2 bases, with 10 bases between. CDR3 loop: CASSPAVAYEQYF. The CDR3 coding sequence is TGTGCCAGCAGTCCAGCGGTAGCCTACGAGCAGTACTTC.

V and J are TRBV27 and TRBJ2-7, with TRBD2 identical over 10 bases. The V segment lost 6 bases and the J segment 4 bases; nucleotides outside the gene matches: 15. CDR1 MNHEY and CDR2 SMNVEV come from the germline V gene (reference sequence). CDR3 length equals 17 residues. CDR3 loop: CASRLMASSGSGYEQYF. Written as DNA, the CDR3 is TGTGCCAGCAGACTTATGGCGTCTAGCGGGAGTGGGTACGAGCAGTACTTC.

The rearrangement joins TRBV4-1 to TRBJ2-7; D gene uncertain. V was clipped by 2 bases and J by 1 base, with 6 bases between them. This CDR3 comprises 13 residues. Germline CDR1 and CDR2: MGHRA and YSYEKL. CDR3 coding DNA: TGCGCCAGCAGCCAAAGGGTTTCCTACGAGCAGTACTTC. This sequence encodes CASSQRVSYEQYF.

A few counts support this clonotype. This chain connects TRBV29-1 to TRBJ1-1, with no clear D. V was clipped by 4 bases and J by 5 bases, with 5 bases between them. This CDR3 has 10 residues. The germline CDR1 and CDR2 sequences are SQVTM and ANQGSEA. CDR3 DNA sequence: TGCAGCGTTGCCGAAACTGAAGCTTTCTTT. As protein: CSVAETEAFF.

The chain uses TRBV19 and TRBJ2-7; D call uncertain. Trimming stripped 2 bases from V and 6 bases from J, with 11 bases between. From germline, CDR1 is LNHDA and CDR2 SQIVND (reference sequence). The CDR3 sequence is 13 residues long. The CDR3 nucleotides are TGTGCCAGTAGTATATCCGGCAGACGCGAGCAGTACTTC. Translating it yields CASSISGRREQYF.

The chain carries TRBV9 and TRBJ1-4; no firm D call. The CDR3 contains 13 residues. V was shortened by 0 bases and J by 7 bases, with 7 bases between the two germline ends. Germline CDR1 is SGDLS and CDR2 is YYNGEE. The CDR3 loop reads CASSVVPGEKLFF. CDR3 sequence (DNA): TGTGCCAGCAGCGTAGTTCCCGGTGAAAAACTGTTTTTT.